A selection of T cell receptor beta chains follows, all from one sample in a study of beta chain features in type 1 diabetes. Using immunoSEQ multiplex PCR, the repertoire was profiled, and TCRdb retains in-frame clones only, with some absent. The sample contains over 300,000 clones, roughly 8.8% of which appear only once. The sample taken for sequencing was central memory CD4+ T cells from blood. The receptors here all came from a man in his thirties or forties with type 1 diabetes. The CDR3 runs from the conserved cysteine through the conserved F or W. The order of the fields is J gene, V gene, clone size, D gene, CDR3 protein, CDR3 DNA. D genes are given only for firm matches. Clone size is given for some rows only: seen once, a few or many times, or a class if the clone is expanded.

TRBJ2-3	TRBV6-6	many	TRBD2	CACKRGEDTDTQYF	TGTGCCTGCAAGCGGGGGGAAGACACAGATACGCAGTATTTT
TRBJ2-7	TRBV13	-	-	CASRPLGRASYEQYF	TGTGCCAGCAGACCCTTGGGACGGGCCTCCTACGAGCAGTACTTC
TRBJ1-2	TRBV7-8	-	TRBD1	CASSLTGQGPTF	TGTGCCAGCAGCCTCACTGGACAGGGCCCCACCTTC
TRBJ2-5	TRBV6-5	few	-	CASSPRGGTETQYF	TGTGCCAGCAGTCCTAGGGGGGGGACAGAGACCCAGTACTTC
TRBJ2-7	TRBV6-1	-	-	CASSYHNEQYF	TGTGCCAGCAGTTACCACAACGAGCAGTACTTC
TRBJ2-5	TRBV7-7	few	TRBD2	CASSVGGIETQYF	TGTGCTAGCAGCGTGGGGGGGATAGAGACCCAGTACTTC
TRBJ1-2	TRBV21-1	few	-	CASSKVVFNYGYTF	TGTGCCAGCAGCAAAGTAGTCTTCAACTATGGCTACACCTTC
TRBJ2-3	TRBV18	many	-	CASSIGADPQNTQYF	TGTGCCAGCTCAATAGGGGCGGATCCACAGAATACGCAGTATTTT
TRBJ1-5	TRBV28	-	-	CASSSTGNQPQHF	TGTGCCAGCAGTTCGACAGGCAATCAGCCCCAGCATTTT
TRBJ2-3	TRBV6-6	few	-	CASSQTDTQYF	TGTGCCAGCAGTCAGACAGATACGCAGTATTTT
TRBJ2-3	TRBV27	few	TRBD1	CASSEARGNTDTQYF	TGTGCCAGCAGCGAGGCCAGGGGGAACACAGATACGCAGTATTTT
TRBJ1-2	TRBV13	few	TRBD1	CASSLQPDRGYGYTF	TGTGCCAGCAGCTTACAGCCCGACAGGGGCTATGGCTACACCTTC
TRBJ2-1	TRBV6-5	-	-	CASSRQAGNYEQFF	TGTGCCAGCAGTAGACAGGCCGGAAACTACGAGCAGTTCTTC
TRBJ1-1	TRBV5-6	-	-	CASSLRQNTEAFF	TGTGCCAGCAGCTTGAGGCAGAACACTGAAGCTTTCTTT
TRBJ2-4	TRBV7-2	many	TRBD1	CASSPGQGAGLAKNIQYF	TGTGCCAGCAGCCCGGGACAGGGGGCTGGTCTAGCCAAAAACATTCAGTACTTC
TRBJ1-2	TRBV6-6	few	-	CASSSVENYGYTF	TGTGCCAGCAGTAGTGTGGAGAACTATGGCTACACCTTC
TRBJ2-7	TRBV7-8	-	TRBD1	CASRRDRVYEQYF	TGTGCCAGCAGACGGGACAGGGTTTACGAGCAGTACTTC
TRBJ1-6	TRBV7-9	-	-	CASSRTGSNSPLHF	TGTGCCAGCAGCCGTACAGGGAGTAATTCACCCCTCCACTTT
TRBJ1-2	TRBV29-1	few	TRBD1	CSVKDRGLYGYTF	TGCAGCGTGAAGGACAGGGGGCTGTATGGCTACACCTTC
TRBJ2-1	TRBV7-2	few	-	CASSLVFGTGYNEQFF	TGTGCCAGCAGTTTAGTGTTTGGAACAGGCTACAATGAGCAGTTCTTC
TRBJ1-1	TRBV29-1	-	TRBD1	CSVSGQGDGTEAFF	TGCAGCGTATCCGGACAGGGGGACGGCACTGAAGCTTTCTTT
TRBJ1-2	TRBV5-1	-	TRBD1	CASAGTAKPYTF	TGCGCCAGCGCCGGGACAGCAAAACCCTACACCTTC
TRBJ2-1	TRBV4-3	-	-	CASSQAIFGPVGTRNEQFF	TGCGCCAGCAGCCAAGCGATCTTTGGGCCCGTCGGAACGAGGAATGAGCAGTTCTTC
TRBJ2-7	TRBV7-2	-	-	CASSPNLEGEQYF	TGTGCCAGCAGCCCGAACCTGGAAGGTGAGCAGTACTTC
TRBJ2-3	TRBV6-5	-	-	CASSYRESTDTQYF	TGTGCCAGCAGTTACAGGGAGAGCACAGATACGCAGTATTTT
TRBJ1-6	TRBV5-1	-	-	CASSWDGLRDSPLHF	TGCGCCAGCAGCTGGGACGGACTCAGGGATTCACCCCTCCACTTT
TRBJ2-7	TRBV2	-	-	CASRRTRLSYEQYF	TGTGCCAGTAGGAGGACACGACTTTCCTACGAGCAGTACTTC